This entry features one T cell receptor beta chain sequence. Its antigen is unidentified. Clones were read by immunoSEQ multiplex PCR, and TCRdb kept only the in-frame ones, dropping some. Found here are 110,000 to 150,000 clones, approximately 84% of them singletons; the top ten hold approximately 1.4%. This sample stems from a study of cytomegalovirus exposure and HLA in healthy donors. Study context: The same platform used for the roughly 600 first-cohort repertoires was also used for the 120 or so validation repertoires, as a later analysis reported.

While the first cohort had hundreds of subjects, the donors belonged to the separate validation cohort of roughly 130 subjects. General study points: Under in vitro conditions, three CMV-associated chains were confirmed as specific for CMV antigens.

The TCR sequence derives from a woman aged 25 to 45 in good health and CMV-seronegative. Sequencing input: PBMCs.

CDR3 protein: CASSDRGPNQPQHF. The CDR3 DNA follows: TGTGCCAGCTCGGACAGGGGGCCCAATCAGCCCCAGCATTTT. This rearrangement joins TRBV19 to TRBJ1-5, with TRBD1 matching 11 bases. This CDR3 region has 14 residues. Germline V gene lookup returns CDR1 LNHDA and CDR2 SQIVND (reference sequence). V was clipped by 9 bases and J by 3 bases; unmatched bases: 4.